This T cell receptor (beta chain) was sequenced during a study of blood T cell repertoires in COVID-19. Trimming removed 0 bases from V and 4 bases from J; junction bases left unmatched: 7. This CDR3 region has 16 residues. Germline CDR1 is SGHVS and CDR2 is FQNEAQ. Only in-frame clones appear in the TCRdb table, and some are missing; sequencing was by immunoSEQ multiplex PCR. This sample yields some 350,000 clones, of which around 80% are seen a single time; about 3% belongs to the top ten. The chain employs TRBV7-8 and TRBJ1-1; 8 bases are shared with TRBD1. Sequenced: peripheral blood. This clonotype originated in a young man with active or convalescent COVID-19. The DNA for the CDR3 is TGTGCCAGCAGCTTAGCGCGTGTAACAGGGGGCACTGAAGCTTTCTTT. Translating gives CASSLARVTGGTEAFF.